These 32 T cell receptor beta chains were sequenced from one sample in a study of blood T cells in healthy people across ages (dated by TCRdb to the mid-2010s). The library was produced with 5' RACE. Instrument on record: Illumina HiSeq 2500. A second PCR of roughly 6 to 11 cycles was run with a J-beta primer mix and a sample-barcoded 5' primer. TCRdb applied fastp at Q25 and MiXCR to the public reads, then kept only in-frame beta chains. Duplicate CDR3 protein sequences are folded into a single record with the most common DNA and genes. A total of roughly 1,800,000 distinct CDR3 sequences appear in this sample, about 49% of them only once. Less than 2.5% of the sample is in the top ten clones. The sequenced sample was blood. Source of these receptors: a woman aged 40 to 50 in good health.

A few counts support this clonotype. The J gene is TRBJ2-1, the V gene TRBV7-8, with TRBD2 as a possible D gene (6 bases). Germline CDR1 is SGHVS and CDR2 is FQNEAQ. Trimming shortened V by 2 bases and J by 7 bases, and 12 bases separated the two germline ends. CDR3 length: 14 residues. The chain's CDR3 is CASSLLVAANEQFF. CDR3 DNA: TGTGCCAGCAGCTTATTGGTAGCGGCGAATGAGCAGTTCTTC.

The table lists this clonotype with a few counts. The chain couples TRBV28 to TRBJ2-3; D ambiguous. Germline V gene sequence: CDR1 MDHEN, CDR2 SYDVKM. V lost 4 bases and J 7 bases, leaving 9 bases between the germline ends. This CDR3 has 12 amino acids. The CDR3 is CASSSIENTQYF. The DNA for the CDR3 is TGTGCCAGCAGTTCGATTGAGAATACGCAGTATTTT.

The rearrangement uses TRBV20-1 and TRBJ2-1, with 10 bases identical to TRBD2. Germline V lookup: CDR1 DFQATT, CDR2 SNEGSKA (reference sequence). CDR3 length equals 17 residues. V lost 2 bases, J lost 0 bases, and 7 bases stayed unmatched. The CDR3 sequence: CSARQREGRGSYNEQFF. The DNA for the CDR3 is TGCAGTGCTAGACAGCGGGAGGGCCGTGGCTCCTACAATGAGCAGTTCTTC.

The rearrangement joins TRBV9 to TRBJ2-1; the match to TRBD1 covers 8 bases. The CDR3 is 15 residues long. CDR1 is SGDLS, CDR2 YYNGEE, per germline. Unmatched junction bases numbered 6, after V lost 0 bases and J lost 7 bases. The CDR3 DNA reads as TGTGCCAGCAGCGTAGATACAGGGGGTTGGAATGAGCAGTTCTTC. It codes for CASSVDTGGWNEQFF.

The chain recombines TRBV6-2 or TRBV6-3 with TRBJ1-4; D uncertain. The CDR3 sequence is 15 residues long. The V gene's germline CDR1 is MNHEY and CDR2 SVGEGT. The ends were cut back, 6 bases at V and 4 bases at J, with 15 bases in the middle. The CDR3 nucleotides are TGTGCCAGCAGAAACTACATGACGAATAATGAAAAACTGTTTTTT. Encoded protein: CASRNYMTNNEKLFF.

This clonotype was picked up a small number of times. V usage is TRBV9 and J usage is TRBJ2-1, with 10 nucleotides matching TRBD2. Germline V gene sequence: CDR1 SGDLS, CDR2 YYNGEE. Losses at the gene ends were 0 bases for V and 8 bases for J; bases not matched to a gene: 5. This CDR3 contains 15 residues. This CDR3 reads CASSVASSGGHEQFF. CDR3 DNA: TGTGCCAGCAGCGTAGCGTCTAGCGGGGGTCATGAGCAGTTCTTC. Drawing the rest from reference TRBV9 and TRBJ2-1, the complete variable domain is DSGVTQTPKHLITATGQRVTLRCSPRSGDLSVYWYQQSLDQGLQFLIQYYNGEERAKGNILERFSAQQFPDLHSELNLSSLELGDSALYFCASSVASSGGHEQFFGPGTRLTVL.

The V gene is TRBV9, the J gene TRBJ2-3; D ambiguous. The germline gives CDR1 SGDLS, CDR2 YYNGEE. There are 13 residues in the CDR3. V was clipped by 4 bases and J by 5 bases, with 11 bases between them. The CDR3 bases are TGTGCCAGCAGCTCCCCCCTTTTAGATACGCAGTATTTT. This gives the protein CASSSPLLDTQYF.

V is TRBV6-1 and J is TRBJ2-7, with 8 bases that match TRBD2. The V gene end was trimmed by 6 bases and the J gene end by 4 bases; junction bases not matched to a gene: 8. Germline V lookup: CDR1 MNHNS, CDR2 SASEGT. The length of the CDR3 is 14 residues. CDR3 loop: CASSGGAGTYEQYF. CDR3 nucleotide sequence: TGTGCCAGCAGCGGGGGGGCAGGAACATACGAGCAGTACTTC.

This chain uses TRBV7-2 with TRBJ1-1; 7 bases are a match to TRBD1. The germline V gene has CDR1 SGHTA and CDR2 FQGNSA. The J segment lost 4 bases and the V segment lost 4 bases, leaving 6 bases of the junction unmatched. The CDR3 sequence is 14 residues long. The CDR3 sequence is CASSSDRRGTEAFF. The CDR3 nucleotides read TGTGCCAGCAGCTCGGACAGGAGGGGCACTGAAGCTTTCTTT.

The chain recombines TRBV20-1 with TRBJ2-7; D is unclear. The germline gives CDR1 DFQATT, CDR2 SNEGSKA (reference sequence). V dropped 1 base and J dropped 0 bases, with 7 bases sitting between them. The CDR3 is 13 residues long. The CDR3 region is CSARGGVSYEQYF. The CDR3 DNA reads as TGCAGTGCTAGAGGCGGCGTCTCCTACGAGCAGTACTTC.

This clonotype was detected once. The chain carries TRBV6-4 and TRBJ2-6; no clear D gene. The CDR3 is 15 residues long. Trimming left V 8 bases short and J 0 bases short, with 11 bases between. Germline V CDR1 and CDR2: MRHNA, SNTAGT. The CDR3 spells CASSESYSGANVLTF. Here the CDR3 DNA reads TGTGCCAGCTCGGAAAGTTACTCTGGGGCCAACGTCCTGACTTTC.

The rearrangement joins TRBV4-1 to TRBJ2-1, with 11 positions matching TRBD1. There are 17 residues in the CDR3. Germline V gene sequence: CDR1 MGHRA, CDR2 YSYEKL. Trimming removed 1 base from V and 3 bases from J; junction bases left unmatched: 5. CDR3 residues: CASSQARDRGIYNEQFF. DNA for the CDR3: TGCGCCAGCAGCCAAGCCCGGGACAGGGGGATCTACAATGAGCAGTTCTTC.

The V gene is TRBV7-6, the J gene TRBJ2-3, with unresolved D. The germline CDR1 and CDR2 sequences are SGHVS and FNYEAQ. Deletions cut 1 base from V and 1 base from J, with 12 bases between. The CDR3 runs 16 residues. CDR3 amino acids: CASSLDVRTGTDTQYF. The CDR3 bases are TGTGCCAGCAGCTTAGATGTCAGAACTGGCACAGATACGCAGTATTTT.

This chain uses TRBV14 with TRBJ1-1, with a tentative D call TRBD1 (5 bases). Between the trimmed V and J ends, which lost 8 bases and 1 base, there was a span of 11 bases. Germline CDR1 is SGHDN and CDR2 is FVKESK. CDR3 size: 13 residues. The chain's CDR3 is CASARQTNTEAFF. The CDR3 DNA reads TGTGCCAGCGCGCGACAGACGAACACTGAAGCTTTCTTT.

The rearrangement joins TRBV29-1 to TRBJ2-7; D might be TRBD1 or TRBD2, each matching 7 bases. The V end lost 7 bases, the J end lost 3 bases, and 16 bases lay between the germline ends. This CDR3 contains 13 residues. The germline V gene has CDR1 SQVTM and CDR2 ANQGSEA. The CDR3 loop is CSADPGGGYEQYF. DNA of the CDR3: TGCAGCGCCGACCCAGGGGGGGGCTACGAGCAGTACTTC.

This chain links TRBV28 with TRBJ2-4; TRBD1 is a possible D gene (6 bases). The last part of the DNA fits TRBJ2-7 better; the J call may be wrong. Germline CDR1 and CDR2: MDHEN and SYDVKM. The CDR3 runs to 12 residues. CDR3 protein: CAGGLSGHEQYF. CDR3 DNA: TGTGCCGGGGGCCTATCGGGGCACGAGCAGTACTTC.

A few counts support this clonotype. The CDR3 spells CASSEPGGYEQYF. The CDR3 nucleotides are TGTGCCAGCAGTGAACCAGGGGGCTACGAGCAGTACTTC. This chain uses TRBV2 with TRBJ2-7; 7 bases are shared with TRBD1. The junction had 1 base not matched to a gene; V was cut back by 2 bases and J by 3 bases. Looked up from germline, CDR1 is SNHLY and CDR2 is FYNNEI. This CDR3 comprises 13 residues.

V usage is TRBV7-9 and J usage is TRBJ2-5; tentatively, D is TRBD2 (6 bases). Near its end, the DNA agrees better with TRBJ2-7, so the J call may be wrong. The length of the CDR3 is 14 residues. The germline V gene has CDR1 SEHNR and CDR2 FQNEAQ (reference sequence). The CDR3 DNA follows: TGTGCCAGCTCGGGACTGGCGGTCCTCGGCGAGCAGTACTTC. Translating it yields CASSGLAVLGEQYF.

This clonotype showed up just a few times. This chain uses TRBV6-5 with TRBJ2-7, with 10 bases identical to TRBD1. V shed 5 bases, J shed 3 bases, and the junction held 10 bases outside the gene matches. This CDR3 is built from 16 residues. Germline-derived CDR1 and CDR2 are MNHEY and SVGAGI. For the CDR3, the DNA is TGTGCCAGCAGTAACAACCCATGGACAGGGGGCTACGAGCAGTACTTC. Translation gives CASSNNPWTGGYEQYF.

The chain joins TRBV2 to TRBJ2-1, with unresolved D. The V end was cut by 7 bases, the J end by 2 bases, with 15 bases between. The CDR3 is 15 amino acids. Germline assignment: CDR1 SNHLY and CDR2 FYNNEI. The CDR3 sequence: CASTMRLSTYNEQFF. The DNA for the CDR3 is TGTGCCAGCACCATGAGGCTATCGACCTACAATGAGCAGTTCTTC.

The chain joins TRBV4-1 to TRBJ2-3; 7 bases agree with TRBD2. This CDR3 has 19 residues. V was clipped by 0 bases and J by 4 bases; unmatched bases: 16. The germline CDR1 and CDR2 sequences are MGHRA and YSYEKL. The CDR3 protein is CASSQEAPVSSGHADTQYF. The CDR3 region has the DNA TGCGCCAGCAGCCAAGAAGCCCCAGTTTCTAGCGGACATGCAGATACGCAGTATTTT.

V gene TRBV7-9 combines with J gene TRBJ2-4, with D perhaps TRBD1 or TRBD2 (5 bases each). The germline V and J ends were trimmed by 3 bases and 0 bases, with 15 bases remaining between them. The CDR3 is made up of 17 amino acids. Germline-derived CDR1 and CDR2 are SEHNR and FQNEAQ (reference sequence). In nucleotides, the CDR3 is TGTGCCAGCAGCTTTTCGCCGGGGCCTATAGCCAAAAACATTCAGTACTTC. This gives the protein CASSFSPGPIAKNIQYF. The full variable domain, in which reference TRBV7-9 and TRBJ2-4 provide the parts outside the CDR3, is DTGVSQNPRHKITKRGQNVTFRCDPISEHNRLYWYRQTLGQGPEFLTYFQNEAQLEKSRLLSDRFSAERPKGSFSTLEIQRTEQGDSAMYLCASSFSPGPIAKNIQYFGAGTRLSVL.

This clonotype was found a few times. V gene TRBV20-1 combines with J gene TRBJ2-5; no reliable D call. This CDR3 spans 12 amino acids. In germline, CDR1 is DFQATT, CDR2 SNEGSKA (reference sequence). The V and J ends lost 4 bases and 2 bases respectively, with 8 bases between them. The CDR3 region has the DNA TGCAGTGCTATCCTCCTGCAAGAGACCCAGTACTTC. Protein sequence: CSAILLQETQYF.

The rearrangement uses TRBV3-1 and TRBJ2-5; 8 bases fit TRBD2. CDR3 length: 14 residues. Germline CDR1 reads LGHDT; CDR2 reads YNNKEL (reference sequence). The junction had 16 bases not matched to a gene; V was cut back by 8 bases and J by 11 bases. The CDR3 DNA reads TGTGCCAGCGCTCGGGGGGGAGCTGGGAATGAGCAGTACTTC. The encoded protein is CASARGGAGNEQYF.

The J gene is TRBJ2-5, the V gene TRBV6-1, with 9 bases fitting TRBD1. Germline assignment: CDR1 MNHNS and CDR2 SASEGT. The junction had 13 bases not matched to a gene; V was cut back by 6 bases and J by 5 bases. The CDR3 runs 16 residues. The CDR3 loop is CASRPGQGPRMETQYF. The CDR3 DNA is TGTGCCAGCAGGCCCGGACAGGGGCCCAGGATGGAGACCCAGTACTTC.

This clonotype turned up a few times. The chain has TRBV14 and TRBJ2-1; 15 nucleotides agree with TRBD2. This CDR3 is built from 21 residues. Germline V gene data show CDR1 as SGHDN and CDR2 as FVKESK. J was trimmed by 0 bases and V by 3 bases; bases with no gene match: 12. CDR3 region: CASSQLRGLAGGTSSYNEQFF. In DNA form, the CDR3 reads TGTGCCAGCAGCCAGCTCCGGGGACTAGCGGGGGGCACTAGCTCCTACAATGAGCAGTTCTTC.

The gene calls are TRBV11-3 and TRBJ2-5, with a weak D call TRBD1 (6 bases). Trimming stripped 5 bases from V and 5 bases from J, with 12 bases between. The germline gives CDR1 SGHNT, CDR2 YENEEA. The CDR3 is 13 amino acids. CDR3 region: CASSRAGDETQYF. CDR3 nucleotide sequence: TGTGCCAGCAGCCGGGCAGGGGATGAGACCCAGTACTTC.

The chain links TRBV29-1 to TRBJ2-3, with D perhaps assigned TRBD1 or TRBD2 (5 bases each). Germline CDR1 reads SQVTM; CDR2 reads ANQGSEA. CDR3 length: 14 amino acids. V lost 4 bases and J lost 4, with 15 bases in between. The CDR3 DNA sequence: TGCAGCGTTGGGTCGGGACGTCAGGCAGATACGCAGTATTTT. Protein sequence: CSVGSGRQADTQYF.

The rearrangement links TRBV6-5 to TRBJ2-3; 13 nucleotides align to TRBD2. Germline CDR1 MNHEY, CDR2 SVGAGI. J was trimmed by 2 bases and V by 0 bases; bases with no gene match: 5. The CDR3 runs to 18 residues. CDR3 residues: CASSYSWTSGGSTDTQYF. The CDR3 region has the DNA TGTGCCAGCAGTTACTCCTGGACTAGCGGGGGATCCACAGATACGCAGTATTTT.

This sequence joins TRBV12-3 or TRBV12-4 and TRBJ2-7; 8 bases agree with TRBD1. The DNA end lines up better with TRBJ2-5; the J call may be wrong. This CDR3 spans 14 amino acids. The CDR3 DNA is TGTGCCAGCAGTTCCCCCAGGGGGCCGAAGACCCAGTACTTC. Translated, it gives CASSSPRGPKTQYF.

The rearrangement uses TRBV27 and TRBJ2-7, with 7 bases lining up with TRBD1. This CDR3 has 15 amino acids. V lost 6 bases and J lost 3; bases outside the gene matches: 11. Germline V CDR1 and CDR2: MNHEY, SMNVEV (reference sequence). For the CDR3, the DNA is TGTGCCAGCAGAACTGGACAGGAGAACTTCTACGAGCAGTACTTC. This encodes CASRTGQENFYEQYF.

The chain is built from TRBV5-1 and TRBJ2-1; 10 nucleotides agree with TRBD1. The J call is in doubt because the DNA end fits TRBJ2-7 better. This CDR3 contains 16 residues. CDR1 is SGHRS and CDR2 is YFSETQ in the germline V gene. Written as DNA, the CDR3 is TGCGCCAGCAGCATAGCGGGACAGGGGATCTACAATGAGCAGTACTTC. Translation: CASSIAGQGIYNEQYF.